The 27 T cell receptor beta chains below all came from one sample that was sequenced in a study of T cell responses to AZD1222 COVID-19 vaccine. The repertoire was sequenced with immunoSEQ multiplex PCR; TCRdb's copy has only in-frame clones and lacks some. The sample holds 160,000 or so clones, around 93% seen once. The sequencing used peripheral blood, collected on day 0 of AZD1222 vaccination. Receptors originate from an adult in good health.

The V gene is TRBV11-2, the J gene TRBJ2-7, with D tentatively TRBD1 or TRBD2 (5 bases each). The CDR3 is 19 amino acids. CDR1 is SGHAT, CDR2 FQNNGV, per germline. V gave up 5 bases and J gave up 2 bases, with 28 bases separating them. DNA of the CDR3: TGTGCCAGCAGCCTCGCCTCGTGGGGGTTGGGAGCCCCACCCTACGAGCAGTACTTC. Encoded protein: CASSLASWGLGAPPYEQYF. Full variable domain (outside the CDR3, taken from reference TRBV11-2 and TRBJ2-7): EAGVAQSPRYKIIEKRQSVAFWCNPISGHATLYWYQQILGQGPKLLIQFQNNGVVDDSQLPKDRFSAERLKGVDSTLKIQPAKLEDSAVYLCASSLASWGLGAPPYEQYFGPGTRLTVT.

The rearrangement uses TRBV9 and TRBJ2-5; 8 bases are shared with TRBD2. The V gene's germline CDR1 is SGDLS and CDR2 YYNGEE. This CDR3 contains 15 residues. The V and J ends lost 0 bases and 3 bases, in that order; junction bases with no gene match: 4. The CDR3 protein is CASSVGVAGKETQYF. DNA for the CDR3: TGTGCCAGCAGCGTAGGGGTAGCGGGAAAAGAGACCCAGTACTTC.

This rearrangement joins TRBV6-4 to TRBJ2-4, with D unresolved. The CDR3 contains 12 residues. In germline, CDR1 is MRHNA, CDR2 SNTAGT. Deletions cut 8 bases from V and 1 base from J, with 6 bases between. CDR3 bases: TGTGCCAGCCAAGTCGCCAAAAACATTCAGTACTTC. Translating it yields CASQVAKNIQYF.

The chain recombines TRBV19 with TRBJ2-7, with 10 bases lining up with TRBD2. V lost 5 bases and J lost 3; bases outside the gene matches: 1. Germline lookup yields CDR1 LNHDA and CDR2 SQIVND (reference sequence). This CDR3 contains 13 residues. The DNA of the CDR3 is TGTGCCAGTAGTCTAGCGGGGGTCTACGAGCAGTACTTC. Its translation: CASSLAGVYEQYF.

This rearrangement joins TRBV24-1 to TRBJ1-3, with D uncertain. Trimming shortened V by 0 bases and J by 2 bases, and 13 bases separated the two germline ends. CDR3 size: 17 residues. Germline V gene lookup returns CDR1 KGHDR and CDR2 SFDVKD. CDR3 sequence (DNA): TGTGCCACCAGTGATTTGGGGAGGCCCCTGGCTGGAAACACCATATATTTT. Its translation: CATSDLGRPLAGNTIYF.

This clone was seen only a few times. The genes are TRBV7-6 and TRBJ2-1; 11 bases line up with TRBD2. CDR3 length: 15 residues. The germline CDR1 and CDR2 sequences are SGHVS and FNYEAQ. Trimming cost V 4 bases and J 3 bases; bases outside gene matches: 2. This CDR3 reads CASSYSGGGYNEQFF. In DNA, the CDR3 is TGTGCCAGCAGCTATAGCGGGGGGGGCTACAATGAGCAGTTCTTC. Supplemented by reference TRBV7-6 and TRBJ2-1, the full variable domain reads GAGVSQSPRYKVTKRGQDVALRCDPISGHVSLYWYRQALGQGPEFLTYFNYEAQQDKSGLPNDRFSAERPEGSISTLTIQRTEQRDSAMYRCASSYSGGGYNEQFFGPGTRLTVL.

The CDR3 is CASSSAARHGYTF. In DNA, the CDR3 is TGTGCCAGCAGTTCGGCGGCCAGACATGGCTACACCTTC. The V and J genes are TRBV28 and TRBJ1-2; D gene ambiguous. Per germline, CDR1 MDHEN and CDR2 SYDVKM. There are 13 residues in the CDR3. Trimming took 4 bases from V and 6 from J, leaving 12 bases between them.

The rearrangement uses TRBV25-1 and TRBJ2-2; D ambiguous. Germline-derived CDR1 and CDR2 are MGHDK and SYGVNS. The CDR3 totals 16 residues. The V gene lost 0 bases and the J gene lost 1 base, with 9 bases spanning the gap. The DNA for the CDR3 is TGTGCCAGCAGTGAATATCCGGACGGGAACACCGGGGAGCTGTTTTTT. Amino acid sequence: CASSEYPDGNTGELFF.

V is TRBV28 and J is TRBJ1-2, with D hard to call. Trimming took 6 bases from V and 8 from J, leaving 19 bases between them. Germline V CDR1 and CDR2: MDHEN, SYDVKM. CDR3 length equals 14 residues. CDR3 DNA: TGTGCCAGCAGCTTTCCCTCGCCGGGGTACGGCTACACCTTC. It translates to CASSFPSPGYGYTF.

The chain couples TRBV14 to TRBJ2-7; D call uncertain. The length of the CDR3 is 13 residues. Trimming removed 4 bases from V and 10 bases from J, with 17 bases in between. Per germline, CDR1 SGHDN and CDR2 FVKESK. The CDR3: CASSRTGRPLQYF. The CDR3 coding sequence is TGTGCCAGCAGCCGCACCGGAAGACCTCTTCAGTACTTC. The variable domain in full, completed from reference TRBV14 and TRBJ2-7, reads EAGVTQFPSHSVIEKGQTVTLRCDPISGHDNLYWYRRVMGKEIKFLLHFVKESKQDESGMPNNRFLAERTGGTYSTLKVQPAELEDSGVYFCASSRTGRPLQYFGPGTRLTVT.

The chain joins TRBV6-5 to TRBJ2-3, with TRBD1 as a possible D gene (6 bases). The CDR3 sequence is 16 residues long. Trimming took 2 bases from V and 2 from J, leaving 14 bases between them. Looked up from germline, CDR1 is MNHEY and CDR2 is SVGAGI. The CDR3 sequence: CASSYGRTDYTDTQYF. The CDR3, as DNA: TGTGCCAGCAGTTACGGTAGGACAGATTACACAGATACGCAGTATTTT.

In its sample, this clone was seen once. This rearrangement joins TRBV10-1 to TRBJ2-2; D ambiguous. The CDR3 sequence is 12 residues long. The ends were cut back, 5 bases at V and 5 bases at J, with 6 bases in the middle. Germline assignment: CDR1 WNHNN and CDR2 SYGVQD (reference sequence). This chain's CDR3 is CASSSTTGELFF. CDR3 DNA: TGCGCCAGCAGTTCGACGACCGGGGAGCTGTTTTTT.

This clone appeared once. The rearrangement joins TRBV5-4 to TRBJ2-7; 9 bases fit TRBD1. The CDR3 is 15 amino acids. V trimming: 3 bases; J trimming: 4 bases; junction bases outside the gene matches: 8. Germline V lookup: CDR1 SGHNT, CDR2 YYREEE (reference sequence). The CDR3 DNA reads TGTGCCAGCAGCTCCCACAGGGGGCGGAGGTACGAGCAGTACTTC. Translating gives CASSSHRGRRYEQYF.

V is TRBV19 and J is TRBJ1-5, with 10 bases that match TRBD1. This CDR3 comprises 16 residues. Trimming at V came to 4 bases and at J to 5 bases, leaving 8 bases not matched to a gene. Per germline, CDR1 LNHDA and CDR2 SQIVND (reference sequence). Here the CDR3 DNA reads TGTGCCAGTAGTACGCTGACAGGGGGCTGGGATCAGCCCCAGCATTTT. Protein: CASSTLTGGWDQPQHF.

The CDR3 sequence: CASSRQGDTEAFF. The CDR3 nucleotides are TGTGCCAGCAGCCGACAGGGGGACACTGAAGCTTTCTTT. The J gene is TRBJ1-1, the V gene TRBV7-3; the match to TRBD1 covers 9 bases. The CDR3 extends over 13 amino acids. J was trimmed by 3 bases and V by 5 bases; bases with no gene match: 1. Germline V gene lookup returns CDR1 SGHTA and CDR2 FQGTGA.

This rearrangement joins TRBV27 to TRBJ2-1; no clear D. This CDR3 has 11 residues. Trimming stripped 2 bases from V and 7 bases from J, with 3 bases between. The germline CDR1 and CDR2 sequences are MNHEY and SMNVEV (reference sequence). The CDR3 protein is CASSLRNEQFF. DNA for the CDR3: TGTGCCAGCAGTTTAAGAAATGAGCAGTTCTTC.

This chain joins TRBV6-2 or TRBV6-3 and TRBJ1-4; D is possibly TRBD1 (6 bases). Germline assignment: CDR1 MNHEY and CDR2 SVGEGT. Trimming removed 2 bases from V and 7 bases from J, with 14 bases in between. This CDR3 region has 15 residues. CDR3 residues: CASSYGGRESEKLFF. CDR3 coding DNA: TGTGCCAGCAGTTACGGGGGCCGGGAGAGTGAAAAACTGTTTTTT.

V is TRBV9 and J is TRBJ2-4, with a tentative D call TRBD1 (6 bases). The CDR3 is made up of 15 amino acids. The V end was cut by 3 bases, the J end by 8 bases, with 18 bases between. The germline V gene encodes CDR1 SGDLS and CDR2 YYNGEE. This CDR3 is CASSGAGTPNDIQYF. CDR3 bases: TGTGCCAGCAGCGGGGCCGGGACACCGAACGACATTCAGTACTTC.

The chain carries TRBV4-3 and TRBJ2-2; perhaps TRBD1 as D (5 bases). Germline CDR1 reads LGHNA; CDR2 reads YSLEER. The length of the CDR3 is 15 residues. V lost 1 base, J lost 3 bases, and 9 bases lay in between. CDR3: CASSQGQLYTGELFF. CDR3 DNA: TGCGCCAGCAGCCAAGGACAGCTTTACACCGGGGAGCTGTTTTTT.

The CDR3 here is CASSYSSRGLAEQYF. The CDR3 DNA reads as TGTGCCAGCAGTTACTCGAGTAGGGGACTAGCGGAGCAGTACTTC. This rearrangement joins TRBV6-5 to TRBJ2-7, with TRBD2 identical over 10 bases. Germline CDR1 is MNHEY and CDR2 is SVGAGI. Trimming cost V 0 bases and J 7 bases; bases outside gene matches: 6. The CDR3 is 15 amino acids.

The rearrangement uses TRBV4-1 and TRBJ2-5, with 8 nucleotides matching TRBD2. Germline trimming cut 4 bases from V and 6 bases from J; bases unmatched to any gene: 10. The CDR3 consists of 15 residues. Germline CDR1 reads MGHRA; CDR2 reads YSYEKL. CDR3 sequence reads: CASSRVGLAGQTQYF. In DNA form, the CDR3 reads TGCGCCAGCAGCCGCGTCGGACTAGCTGGACAGACCCAGTACTTC.

The rearrangement links TRBV11-3 to TRBJ2-4; D perhaps matches TRBD1 (5 bases). This CDR3 contains 14 residues. The germline gives CDR1 SGHNT, CDR2 YENEEA. V was pared by 3 bases and J by 5 bases, with 11 bases between. CDR3: CASSLGPAENIQYF. CDR3 nucleotide sequence: TGTGCCAGCAGCTTGGGGCCGGCGGAAAACATTCAGTACTTC.

The chain combines TRBV7-9 with TRBJ1-6; 7 bases fit TRBD1. The junction had 3 bases not matched to a gene; V was cut back by 5 bases and J by 5 bases. From germline, CDR1 is SEHNR and CDR2 FQNEAQ (reference sequence). CDR3 length equals 14 residues. For the CDR3, the DNA is TGTGCCAGCAGCACCGGACAGGATAATTCACCCCTCCACTTT. As protein: CASSTGQDNSPLHF.

The CDR3 is CASSLMGQLYGYTF. In DNA, the CDR3 is TGTGCCAGCAGCTTAATGGGACAGCTCTATGGCTACACCTTC. The chain couples TRBV7-8 to TRBJ1-2; 7 nucleotides agree with TRBD1. This CDR3 spans 14 amino acids. The J segment lost 4 bases and the V segment lost 2 bases, leaving 4 bases of the junction unmatched. Germline V gives CDR1 SGHVS, CDR2 FQNEAQ.

The V call is TRBV27, the J call TRBJ2-7, with 9 nucleotides matching TRBD2. There are 16 residues in the CDR3. Germline lookup yields CDR1 MNHEY and CDR2 SMNVEV (reference sequence). The trim removed 2 bases at V and 3 bases at J, leaving 8 bases unmatched. The CDR3 loop reads CASSLKPGTSFYEQYF. CDR3 in DNA: TGTGCCAGCAGTTTAAAACCCGGGACTAGCTTCTACGAGCAGTACTTC.

The genes are TRBV15 and TRBJ2-7; TRBD1 might be the D (6 bases). Germline-derived CDR1 and CDR2 are LNHNV and YYDKDF (reference sequence). V dropped 3 bases and J dropped 2 bases, with 17 bases sitting between them. The CDR3 sequence is 16 residues long. CDR3 sequence reads: CATSSLYSDRPYEQYF. CDR3 in DNA: TGTGCCACCAGCAGTCTGTACTCGGACAGACCCTACGAGCAGTACTTC. Based on the CDR3 plus reference TRBV15 and TRBJ2-7, the full variable domain is DAMVIQNPRYQVTQFGKPVTLSCSQTLNHNVMYWYQQKSSQAPKLLFHYYDKDFNNEADTPDNFQSRRPNTSFCFLDIRSPGLGDTAMYLCATSSLYSDRPYEQYFGPGTRLTVT.

This rearrangement joins TRBV15 to TRBJ1-3; no definite D call. Trimming left V 3 bases short and J 1 base short, with 7 bases between. Germline V lookup: CDR1 LNHNV, CDR2 YYDKDF (reference sequence). There are 14 residues in the CDR3. The CDR3 region has the DNA TGTGCCACCAGCAGTGGTGGGTCTGGAAACACCATATATTTT. It codes for CATSSGGSGNTIYF.